Following are 4 T cell receptor beta chains from one sample sequenced in a study of CD8 T cells in Susac syndrome. RNA amounts of about 0.5 to 1 ug underwent reverse transcription with random hexamers. Using its own MiXCR run on the immunoSEQ multiplex PCR reads, TCRdb lists one record per CDR3 protein. The sample comprises about 84,000 distinct CDR3 sequences, about 96% of which are singletons, and around 0.41% rests with the top ten. The sample taken for sequencing was CD8+ T cells from PBMCs. These receptor sequences come from a human donor with Susac syndrome.

For the CDR3, the DNA is TGTGCCAGCAGCGGACTGGAGTACGAGCAGTACTTC. This translates into CASSGLEYEQYF. The V gene is TRBV7-8, the J gene TRBJ2-7; D might be TRBD2 (5 bases). Per germline, CDR1 SGHVS and CDR2 FQNEAQ. The V end was cut by 5 bases, the J end by 4 bases, with 9 bases between. This CDR3 region has 12 residues.

The chain links TRBV27 to TRBJ1-2, with D perhaps matching TRBD1 (5 bases). CDR3 size: 11 residues. Looked up from germline, CDR1 is MNHEY and CDR2 is SMNVEV (reference sequence). V gave up 9 bases and J gave up 5 bases, with 10 bases separating them. The CDR3 nucleotides read TGTGCCAGTCAGGGCCGGTATGGCTACACCTTC. Its translation is CASQGRYGYTF.

This clonotype was detected once. The chain carries TRBV20-1 and TRBJ2-7, with D tentatively TRBD2 (5 bases). The CDR3 is 12 residues long. The germline V and J ends were trimmed by 5 bases and 0 bases, with 8 bases remaining between them. Germline V gene sequence: CDR1 DFQATT, CDR2 SNEGSKA (reference sequence). For the CDR3, the DNA is TGCAGTGCTGGGGAGTACTCCTACGAGCAGTACTTC. It translates to CSAGEYSYEQYF.

This clonotype has a single count. This chain joins TRBV2 and TRBJ2-2; no reliable D call. The germline V and J ends were trimmed by 1 base and 4 bases, with 10 bases remaining between them. This CDR3 region has 15 residues. Germline CDR1 and CDR2: SNHLY and FYNNEI. The CDR3 region is CASSEGRGSTGELFF. For the CDR3, the DNA is TGTGCCAGCAGTGAAGGTCGCGGCAGCACCGGGGAGCTGTTTTTT. The variable domain in full, completed from reference TRBV2 and TRBJ2-2, reads EPEVTQTPSHQVTQMGQEVILRCVPISNHLYFYWYRQILGQKVEFLVSFYNNEISEKSEIFDDQFSVERPDGSNFTLKIRSTKLEDSAMYFCASSEGRGSTGELFFGEGSRLTVL.